This note documents a single TCR beta chain sequence. In making TCR cDNA, 5'RACE template switching added a universal primer site and UMIs to it. TCRdb processed the 5' RACE reads anew with MiXCR; each CDR3 protein has one entry. Here the sample spans some 390,000 distinct CDR3 sequences, 18% being singletons. The CDR3 is 16 residues long. Trimming took off 0 bases at V and 2 bases at J, with 14 bases between the two ends. Germline loops: CDR1 LNHNV, CDR2 YYDKDF (reference sequence). This sample is part of a study of T cells after yellow fever vaccination. The TCR was taken from a man aged 18 to 30 who received the YFV17D yellow fever vaccine. This material consisted of PBMCs, taken before the yellow fever booster vaccination. The chain links TRBV15 to TRBJ2-7; weak D call: TRBD1 (6 bases). The CDR3 loop is CATSRDLGGTPYEQYF. The CDR3 coding sequence is TGTGCCACCAGCAGAGATCTTGGGGGCACGCCCTACGAGCAGTACTTC.